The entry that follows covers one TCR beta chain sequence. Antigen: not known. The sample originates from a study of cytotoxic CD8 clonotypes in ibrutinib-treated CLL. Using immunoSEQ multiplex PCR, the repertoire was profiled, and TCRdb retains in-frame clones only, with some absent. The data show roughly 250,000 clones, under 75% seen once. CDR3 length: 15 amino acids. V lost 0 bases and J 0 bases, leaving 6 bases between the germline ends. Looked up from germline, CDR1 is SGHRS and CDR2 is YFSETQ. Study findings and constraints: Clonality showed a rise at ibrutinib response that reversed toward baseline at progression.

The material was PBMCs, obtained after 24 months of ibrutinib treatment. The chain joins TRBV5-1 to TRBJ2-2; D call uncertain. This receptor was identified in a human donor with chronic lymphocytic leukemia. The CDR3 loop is CASSLDSSNTGELFF. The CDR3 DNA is TGCGCCAGCAGCTTGGACAGCTCGAACACCGGGGAGCTGTTTTTT. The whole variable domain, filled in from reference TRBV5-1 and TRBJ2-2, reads KAGVTQTPRYLIKTRGQQVTLSCSPISGHRSVSWYQQTPGQGLQFLFEYFSETQRNKGNFPGRFSGRQFSNSRSEMNVSTLELGDSALYLCASSLDSSNTGELFFGEGSRLTVL.